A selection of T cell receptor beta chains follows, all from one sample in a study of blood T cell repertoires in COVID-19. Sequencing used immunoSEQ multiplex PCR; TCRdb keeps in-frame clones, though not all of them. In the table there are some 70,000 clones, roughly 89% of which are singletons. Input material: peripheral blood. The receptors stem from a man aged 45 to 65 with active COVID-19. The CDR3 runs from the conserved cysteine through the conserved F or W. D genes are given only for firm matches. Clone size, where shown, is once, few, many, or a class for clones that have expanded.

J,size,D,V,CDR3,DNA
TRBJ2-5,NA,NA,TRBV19,CASGRPQETQYF,TGTGCCAGCGGCAGGCCCCAAGAGACCCAGTACTTC
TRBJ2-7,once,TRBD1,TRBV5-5,CASDLGQGMTYEQYF,TGTGCCAGCGACCTTGGACAGGGGATGACCTACGAGCAGTACTTC
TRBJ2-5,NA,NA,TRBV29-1,CSVDRAPQETQYF,TGCAGCGTTGACAGGGCCCCCCAAGAGACCCAGTACTTC
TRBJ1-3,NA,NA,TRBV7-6,CASSLGQGGGNTIYF,TGTGCCAGCAGCTTAGGGCAGGGCGGTGGAAACACCATATATTTT
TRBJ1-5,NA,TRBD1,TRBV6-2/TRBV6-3,CASSRDRGNQPQHF,TGTGCCAGCAGTCGGGACAGGGGGAATCAGCCCCAGCATTTT
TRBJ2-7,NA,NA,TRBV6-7,CASSYPIRTTYEQYF,TGTGCCAGCAGTTACCCCATCCGGACAACCTACGAGCAGTACTTC
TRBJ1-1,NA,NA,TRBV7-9,CASSLGSGYVSAFF,TGTGCCAGCAGCTTAGGCTCAGGCTATGTAAGTGCTTTCTTT
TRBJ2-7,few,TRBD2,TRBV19,CASRTRASGSYEQYF,TGTGCCAGTAGAACCCGGGCTAGCGGTTCCTACGAGCAGTACTTC
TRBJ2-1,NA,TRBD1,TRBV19,CASSFTGTGGNEQFF,TGTGCCAGTAGTTTCACCGGGACAGGGGGCAATGAGCAGTTCTTC
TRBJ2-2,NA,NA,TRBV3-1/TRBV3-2,CASSQVSPNTGELFF,TGTGCCAGCAGCCAAGTATCTCCGAACACCGGGGAGCTGTTTTTT
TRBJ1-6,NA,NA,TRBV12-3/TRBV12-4,CASSSNTNSPLHF,TGTGCCAGCAGTTCCAACACGAATTCACCCCTCCACTTT
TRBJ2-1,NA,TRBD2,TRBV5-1,CASSFFLAGGYNEQFF,TGCGCCAGCAGCTTCTTTTTGGCGGGGGGATACAATGAGCAGTTCTTC
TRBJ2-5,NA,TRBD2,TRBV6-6,CASSYSLAGSQETQYF,TGTGCCAGCAGTTACTCCCTAGCGGGGAGCCAAGAGACCCAGTACTTC
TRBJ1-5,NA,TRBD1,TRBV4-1,CASSHTQTIRDRNQPQHF,TGCGCCAGCAGCCATACCCAGACTATTCGGGACAGGAATCAGCCCCAGCATTTT
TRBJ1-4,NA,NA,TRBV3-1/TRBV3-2,CASSQRGYNEKLFF,TGTGCCAGCAGCCAAAGGGGATATAATGAAAAACTGTTTTTT
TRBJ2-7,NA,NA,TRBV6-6,CASSYFDRYDEQYF,TGTGCCAGCAGTTACTTCGACAGGTACGACGAGCAGTACTTC
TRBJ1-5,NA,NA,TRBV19,CASSIRAPSNQPQHF,TGTGCCAGTAGTATCAGGGCCCCAAGCAATCAGCCCCAGCATTTT
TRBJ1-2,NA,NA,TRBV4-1,CASSQVRGGLYGYTF,TGCGCCAGCAGCCAAGTTCGGGGGGGACTCTATGGCTACACCTTC
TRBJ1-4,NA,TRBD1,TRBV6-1,CASSETGTGDVRTHFNEKLFF,TGTGCCAGCAGTGAAACCGGGACAGGGGACGTCCGAACCCACTTTAATGAAAAACTGTTTTTT
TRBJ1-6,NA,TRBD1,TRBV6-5,CASSYGAGTDNSPLHF,TGTGCCAGCAGTTACGGAGCCGGGACAGATAATTCACCCCTCCACTTT
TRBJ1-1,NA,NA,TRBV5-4,CASSFLLNTEAFF,TGTGCCAGCAGCTTTCTGTTGAACACTGAAGCTTTCTTT
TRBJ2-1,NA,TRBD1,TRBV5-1,CASRPRQGASSRDEQFF,TGCGCCAGCAGACCGAGACAGGGGGCATCCTCTAGGGATGAGCAGTTCTTC
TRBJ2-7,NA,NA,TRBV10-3,CAISKDSNFRREQYF,TGTGCCATCAGTAAGGACAGTAATTTTCGGCGCGAGCAGTACTTC
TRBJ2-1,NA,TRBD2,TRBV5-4,CASSLAGTSGGNEQFF,TGTGCCAGCAGCTTGGCGGGGACTAGCGGGGGTAATGAGCAGTTCTTC
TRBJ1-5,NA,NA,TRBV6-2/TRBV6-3,CASSYPGQSNQPQHF,TGTGCCAGCAGTTACCCTGGACAGAGCAATCAGCCCCAGCATTTT
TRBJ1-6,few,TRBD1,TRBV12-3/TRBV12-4,CASSTGGSSPLHF,TGTGCCAGCTCCACAGGGGGAAGTTCACCCCTCCACTTT
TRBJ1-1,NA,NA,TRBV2,CASVDRKLSGAFF,TGTGCCAGTGTAGACAGAAAATTATCGGGAGCTTTCTTT
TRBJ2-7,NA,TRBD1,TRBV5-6,CASSIGTGAYEQYF,TGTGCCAGCAGCATCGGGACAGGCGCCTACGAGCAGTACTTC
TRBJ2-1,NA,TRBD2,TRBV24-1,CATSDSTSGLYNEQFF,TGTGCCACCAGTGACTCGACTAGCGGATTATACAATGAGCAGTTCTTC
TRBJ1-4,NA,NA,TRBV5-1,CASSLERGGDEKLFF,TGCGCCAGCAGCTTGGAAAGAGGGGGGGATGAAAAACTGTTTTTT
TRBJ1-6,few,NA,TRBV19,CASSILGDPEWNSPLHF,TGTGCCAGTAGTATTCTCGGGGATCCCGAATGGAATTCACCCCTCCACTTT
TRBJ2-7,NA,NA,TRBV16,CASSHHISYEQYF,TGTGCCAGCAGCCATCACATCTCCTACGAGCAGTACTTC
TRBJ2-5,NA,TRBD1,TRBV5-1,CASSSQGPWGETQYF,TGCGCCAGCAGCTCACAGGGGCCCTGGGGCGAGACCCAGTACTTC
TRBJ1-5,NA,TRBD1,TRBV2,CASGRGQVNNQPQHF,TGTGCCAGCGGACGAGGACAGGTGAATAATCAGCCCCAGCATTTT
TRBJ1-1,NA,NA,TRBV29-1,CSVEDGLLGGLEAFF,TGCAGCGTTGAAGATGGACTGCTGGGGGGACTTGAAGCTTTCTTT
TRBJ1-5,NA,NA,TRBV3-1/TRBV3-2,CASTKGYSNQPQHF,TGTGCCAGCACCAAGGGGTATAGCAATCAGCCCCAGCATTTT
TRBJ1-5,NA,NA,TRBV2,CASSEWQGQPQHF,TGTGCCAGCAGTGAGTGGCAGGGGCAGCCCCAGCATTTT
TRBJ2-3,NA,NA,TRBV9,CASSTGGVSTDTQYF,TGTGCCAGCAGCACAGGAGGGGTTTCCACAGATACGCAGTATTTT